Listed below are T cell receptor beta chains from one sample, sequenced in a study of blood T cell repertoires in COVID-19. Sequenced by immunoSEQ multiplex PCR; TCRdb stores in-frame clones only, minus some. The table has roughly 230,000 clones, roughly 84% seen once. What was sequenced was peripheral blood. These receptor sequences come from a man aged 45-65 years with active or convalescent COVID-19. The CDR3 runs from the conserved cysteine through the conserved F or W. The D gene is left open where the match is weak. Clone size is shown for a subset of rows, as once, few, many or a class of expanded clone.

j_call d_call v_call clone_size cdr3_aa cdr3_nt
TRBJ2-1 NA TRBV29-1 NA CSVEQNNEQFF TGCAGCGTTGAACAGAACAATGAGCAGTTCTTC
TRBJ1-2 TRBD1 TRBV30 NA CAWSDRVAGYTF TGTGCCTGGTCGGACAGGGTAGCTGGCTACACCTTC
TRBJ2-3 TRBD1 TRBV13 NA CASSLKTGGPSDTQYF TGTGCCAGCAGCCTCAAGACAGGGGGCCCTTCGGATACGCAGTATTTT
TRBJ2-3 NA TRBV7-2 NA CASSWGGASSTDTQYF TGTGCCAGCAGCTGGGGGGGCGCTTCTAGCACAGATACGCAGTATTTT
TRBJ2-5 NA TRBV2 NA CASSTEETQYF TGTGCCAGCAGTACAGAGGAGACCCAGTACTTC
TRBJ2-5 NA TRBV2 NA CASRVGLPQETQYF TGTGCCAGCCGGGTTGGACTGCCCCAAGAGACCCAGTACTTC
TRBJ2-1 TRBD1 TRBV9 NA CASSVAGQGRNEQFF TGTGCCAGCAGCGTAGCGGGACAGGGTCGGAATGAGCAGTTCTTC
TRBJ2-7 TRBD1 TRBV27 NA CASSLYLGQAYEQYF TGTGCCAGCAGTTTATACCTGGGACAGGCCTACGAGCAGTACTTC
TRBJ2-1 NA TRBV7-6 NA CASSLAAGAGNEQFF TGTGCCAGCAGCTTAGCGGCGGGGGCGGGGAATGAGCAGTTCTTC
TRBJ1-2 TRBD1 TRBV9 NA CASSTQGAHGYTF TGTGCCAGCAGCACACAGGGGGCCCATGGCTACACCTTC
TRBJ2-2 NA TRBV11-2 NA CASSLQGSTGELFF TGTGCCAGCAGCTTACAGGGATCCACCGGGGAGCTGTTTTTT
TRBJ1-1 TRBD1 TRBV3-1/TRBV3-2 NA CASSRTGGNTEAFF TGTGCCAGCAGCCGAACAGGGGGCAACACTGAAGCTTTCTTT
TRBJ1-5 NA TRBV30 NA CAWSLTADSNQPQHF TGTGCCTGGAGTCTAACAGCTGATAGCAATCAGCCCCAGCATTTT
TRBJ2-2 NA TRBV27 once CASSLRAANTGELFF TGTGCCAGCAGTTTGAGGGCTGCGAACACCGGGGAGCTGTTTTTT
TRBJ1-4 TRBD1 TRBV5-1 NA CASSPGTAITGEKLFF TGCGCCAGCAGCCCAGGGACAGCCATTACCGGTGAAAAACTGTTTTTT
TRBJ1-5 NA TRBV7-6 few CASSPAPGILGNQPQHF TGTGCCAGCAGCCCCGCCCCGGGGATTCTCGGCAATCAGCCCCAGCATTTT
TRBJ1-5 NA TRBV30 once CAWSPQGFQPQHF TGTGCCTGGAGTCCCCAGGGTTTCCAGCCCCAGCATTTT
TRBJ2-5 NA TRBV12-5 NA CASGLGGGNQETQYF TGTGCTAGTGGTTTGGGCGGAGGGAACCAAGAGACCCAGTACTTC
TRBJ1-5 TRBD1 TRBV10-3 NA CAISGDRGQDQPQHF TGTGCCATCAGCGGGGACAGGGGGCAGGATCAGCCCCAGCATTTT
TRBJ1-1 NA TRBV28 NA CASTTEAEAFF TGTGCCAGCACCACCGAGGCTGAAGCTTTCTTT
TRBJ1-1 NA TRBV7-6 NA CASSSAQSMNTEAFF TGTGCCAGCAGCTCCGCCCAGTCAATGAACACTGAAGCTTTCTTT
TRBJ1-1 TRBD1 TRBV28 NA CASSLYDRVGDTEAFF TGTGCCAGCAGCCTATACGACAGGGTCGGGGACACTGAAGCTTTCTTT
TRBJ2-1 TRBD1 TRBV19 NA CASRPDRGVLGEQFF TGTGCCAGTAGGCCTGACAGGGGGGTGCTTGGTGAGCAGTTCTTC